Below, one T cell receptor (beta chain) is given with its context. Its specificity is not known. As for treatment: approximately nine-day PBMC culture with coronavirus spike peptide pools or control peptides (ViraFEST assay). This specimen comes from a study of vaccination and CD4 T cells after COVID-19. The Oncomine TCR Beta short-read assay was applied to DNA of cultured CD4+ T cells. TCRdb processed the PCR reads anew with MiXCR; each CDR3 protein has one entry. The table has 15,000 to 20,000 distinct CDR3 sequences, roughly 50% seen once. This CDR3 has 17 residues. V lost 3 bases, J lost 7 bases, and 19 bases lay in between. Germline CDR1 reads MNHEY; CDR2 reads SMNVEV (reference sequence).

The sample comprised CD4+ T cells from blood, cultured in vitro. The clonotype originates from a human donor who had recovered from COVID-19. The chain employs TRBV27 and TRBJ1-6; D is possibly TRBD1 (6 bases). The CDR3 is CASSFLYREIGNSPLHF. Written as DNA, the CDR3 is TGTGCCAGCAGTTTCCTATACAGGGAAATCGGCAATTCACCCCTCCACTTT.